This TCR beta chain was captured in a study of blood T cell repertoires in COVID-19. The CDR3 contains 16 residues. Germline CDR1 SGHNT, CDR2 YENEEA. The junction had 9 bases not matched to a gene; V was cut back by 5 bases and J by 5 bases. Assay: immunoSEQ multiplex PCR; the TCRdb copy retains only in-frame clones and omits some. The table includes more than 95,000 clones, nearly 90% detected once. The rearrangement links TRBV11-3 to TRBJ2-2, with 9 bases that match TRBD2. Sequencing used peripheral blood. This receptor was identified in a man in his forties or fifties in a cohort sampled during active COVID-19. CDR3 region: CASSNSGGIKTGELFF. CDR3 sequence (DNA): TGTGCCAGCAGCAATAGCGGGGGTATAAAAACCGGGGAGCTGTTTTTT.